A selection of T cell receptor beta chains follows, all from one sample in a study of blood T cell repertoires in COVID-19. Repertoires were generated with immunoSEQ multiplex PCR, while TCRdb's copy carries only in-frame clones and drops some. In the table there are about 49,000 clones, around 81% of which are singletons. Sequencing input: peripheral blood. Source of these receptors: a woman aged 80 or older with COVID-19, enrolled during active disease. Each CDR3 is given with its conserved first and last residue. D genes are given only for firm matches. Clone size is given for some rows only: seen once, a few or many times, or a class if the clone is expanded.

NA	TRBJ1-2	TRBV18	TRBD1	CASSPPGQGTVKNYGYTF	TGTGCCAGCTCACCACCGGGCCAGGGGACAGTTAAGAACTATGGCTACACCTTC
NA	TRBJ1-2	TRBV3-1/TRBV3-2	TRBD1	CASSTRDRTSNYGYTF	TGTGCCAGCAGCACCCGGGACAGGACCTCTAACTATGGCTACACCTTC
NA	TRBJ1-5	TRBV18	TRBD1	CASSPGTGGQAQHF	TGTGCCAGCTCACCCGGGACAGGGGGCCAAGCCCAGCATTTT
NA	TRBJ2-7	TRBV18	TRBD2	CASSPPASGSYEQYF	TGTGCCAGCTCACCACCGGCTAGCGGCTCCTACGAGCAGTACTTC
NA	TRBJ1-4	TRBV3-1/TRBV3-2	TRBD1	CASSYRGTDEKLFF	TGTGCCAGCAGCTACAGGGGAACGGATGAAAAACTGTTTTTT
NA	TRBJ2-1	TRBV4-1	TRBD2	CASSQVGALAGGIYNEQFF	TGCGCCAGCAGCCAAGTGGGGGCCCTAGCGGGAGGGATATACAATGAGCAGTTCTTC
NA	TRBJ1-1	TRBV19	TRBD1	CASRRTGGDTEAFF	TGTGCCAGTAGGCGGACAGGGGGAGATACTGAAGCTTTCTTT
NA	TRBJ2-7	TRBV9	NA	CASSVGRRAYEQYF	TGTGCCAGCAGCGTAGGGCGCAGGGCCTACGAGCAGTACTTC
NA	TRBJ2-1	TRBV19	NA	CASIGGGSSYNEQFF	TGTGCCAGTATAGGGGGGGGGAGCTCCTACAATGAGCAGTTCTTC
NA	TRBJ1-1	TRBV29-1	NA	CSVERVAGNEAFF	TGCAGCGTTGAACGTGTGGCAGGGAATGAAGCTTTCTTT
few	TRBJ2-7	TRBV15	TRBD1	CATSRADRGGYEQYF	TGTGCCACCAGCAGAGCCGACAGGGGTGGCTACGAGCAGTACTTC
NA	TRBJ2-3	TRBV6-2/TRBV6-3	TRBD2	CASSSRGAGVRDTQYF	TGTGCCAGCAGTTCCCGCGGGGCGGGAGTAAGGGATACGCAGTATTTT
NA	TRBJ1-2	TRBV3-1/TRBV3-2	TRBD1	CATRRQGDYGYTF	TGTGCCACCCGAAGACAGGGAGACTATGGCTACACCTTC
NA	TRBJ2-7	TRBV6-5	TRBD2	CASSYLAGWYEQYF	TGTGCCAGCAGTTACCTAGCGGGATGGTACGAGCAGTACTTC
NA	TRBJ2-7	TRBV6-1	TRBD1	CASSEAGGKYEQYF	TGTGCCAGCAGTGAAGCAGGGGGCAAGTACGAGCAGTACTTC
NA	TRBJ2-3	TRBV9	TRBD1	CASSPGDRAGTDTQYF	TGTGCCAGCAGCCCCGGGGACAGGGCTGGCACAGATACGCAGTATTTT
NA	TRBJ2-3	TRBV4-1	TRBD2	CASSQYHGRTTDTQYF	TGCGCCAGCAGCCAATATCACGGGAGGACTACAGATACGCAGTATTTT
NA	TRBJ1-5	TRBV19	NA	CASSRGQPNQPQHF	TGTGCCAGTAGCCGTGGGCAGCCCAATCAGCCCCAGCATTTT
NA	TRBJ2-5	TRBV18	TRBD1	CASSPNRGSQETQYF	TGTGCCAGCTCACCCAACAGGGGTTCCCAAGAGACCCAGTACTTC
NA	TRBJ2-1	TRBV24-1	NA	CATSGQREQFF	TGTGCCACCAGTGGACAGAGGGAGCAGTTCTTC
NA	TRBJ2-1	TRBV15	NA	CATSRPASSYNEQFF	TGTGCCACCAGCAGACCCGCCAGCTCCTACAATGAGCAGTTCTTC
NA	TRBJ2-3	TRBV2	TRBD1	CASRGQGLSTDTQYF	TGTGCCAGCAGAGGACAGGGGCTTAGCACAGATACGCAGTATTTT
few	TRBJ2-7	TRBV14	NA	CASSQGVIYEQYF	TGTGCCAGCAGCCAAGGAGTCATCTACGAGCAGTACTTC
NA	TRBJ2-7	TRBV24-1	NA	CATSDSGYYEQYF	TGTGCCACCAGTGATTCAGGCTACTACGAGCAGTACTTC
NA	TRBJ1-6	TRBV7-3	NA	CASSLIGRGDSPLHF	TGTGCCAGCAGCTTGATCGGCAGGGGTGATTCACCCCTCCACTTT
NA	TRBJ2-7	TRBV4-1	TRBD1	CASSQGQGAPYEQYF	TGCGCCAGCAGCCAAGGACAGGGGGCGCCTTACGAGCAGTACTTC
NA	TRBJ2-2	TRBV27	NA	CASSTRGTGELFF	TGTGCCAGCAGCACCCGAGGGACCGGGGAGCTGTTTTTT
NA	TRBJ1-1	TRBV10-2	NA	CASSEGGTRAAFF	TGCGCCAGCAGTGAAGGGGGAACGAGAGCAGCTTTCTTT
NA	TRBJ2-1	TRBV7-2	NA	CASSSLRGAEQFF	TGTGCCAGCAGCTCGCTTCGGGGGGCTGAGCAGTTCTTC
NA	TRBJ1-3	TRBV7-6	NA	CASSLNTQRSGNTIYF	TGTGCCAGCAGCTTAAACACCCAACGCTCTGGAAACACCATATATTTT
NA	TRBJ1-5	TRBV19	NA	CASSMGGQYNQPQHF	TGTGCCAGTAGTATGGGTGGACAGTACAATCAGCCCCAGCATTTT
NA	TRBJ1-2	TRBV6-2/TRBV6-3	NA	CASSYSSWGEANYGYTF	TGTGCCAGCAGTTACTCGAGCTGGGGCGAAGCTAACTATGGCTACACCTTC
once	TRBJ1-2	TRBV2	TRBD1	CASRRVKDRGDYGYTF	TGTGCCAGCAGGAGGGTTAAGGACAGGGGCGACTATGGCTACACCTTC